These 22 T cell receptor beta chains were sequenced from one sample in a study of T cells after yellow fever vaccination. TCRdb recomputed calls from the 5' RACE reads with MiXCR, one row per CDR3 protein. The profile shows around 590,000 distinct CDR3 sequences, 9% to 15% of them singletons. Sequenced material: PBMCs, taken on the day of the yellow fever booster vaccination. The source is a man between 25 and 39 years old who received the YFV17D yellow fever vaccine.

This clonotype has at least ten counts. The chain couples TRBV20-1 to TRBJ1-5; weak D call: TRBD1 (6 bases). This CDR3 has 14 residues. V was trimmed by 4 bases and J by 5 bases, leaving 15 bases between them. Per the germline V gene, CDR1 is DFQATT and CDR2 is SNEGSKA (reference sequence). The CDR3 DNA is TGCAGTGCTACTGACCGGGGGGCGGATCAGCCCCAGCATTTT. It translates to CSATDRGADQPQHF.

The genes are TRBV10-3 and TRBJ2-7, with D possibly being TRBD1 (5 bases). Per the germline V gene, CDR1 is ENHRY and CDR2 is SYGVKD. The CDR3 consists of 13 residues. The V gene lost 6 bases and the J gene lost 6 bases, with 15 bases spanning the gap. The CDR3: CAISPDIPGEQYF. The CDR3 bases are TGTGCCATCAGCCCGGACATCCCCGGCGAGCAGTACTTC.

The V gene is TRBV5-1, the J gene TRBJ2-3; no clear D. The V gene's germline CDR1 is SGHRS and CDR2 YFSETQ. Trimming took off 6 bases at V and 4 bases at J, with 18 bases between the two ends. CDR3 length equals 15 residues. CDR3 loop: CASNYGGFRADTQYF. The DNA of the CDR3 is TGCGCCAGCAACTATGGCGGTTTTAGGGCAGATACGCAGTATTTT.

This clonotype was detected a few times. The chain uses TRBV10-3 and TRBJ1-6, with TRBD1 matching 7 bases. Trimming cost V 6 bases and J 10 bases; bases outside gene matches: 6. The germline V gene encodes CDR1 ENHRY and CDR2 SYGVKD. The CDR3 consists of 13 residues. CDR3 region: CAIREGQNSPLHF. The DNA of the CDR3 is TGTGCCATCAGGGAGGGACAGAACTCACCCCTCCACTTT.

This clonotype has a handful of counts. The chain links TRBV12-3 or TRBV12-4 to TRBJ1-3; D is unclear. The CDR3 runs to 13 residues. V gave up 2 bases and J gave up 2 bases, with 4 bases separating them. The CDR3 DNA reads as TGTGCCAGCAGTTTATCCCCTGGAAACACCATATATTTT. Translated, it gives CASSLSPGNTIYF.

This clonotype was recorded many times. The genes are TRBV5-1 and TRBJ2-5; 7 bases fit TRBD1. V lost 10 bases, J lost 3 bases, and 3 bases stayed unmatched. CDR1 and CDR2 (germline): SGHRS, YFSETQ. The CDR3 consists of 11 residues. The CDR3, as DNA: TGCGCCTCCGGGACAGAAGAGACCCAGTACTTC. As protein: CASGTEETQYF.

The chain couples TRBV7-8 to TRBJ1-2; TRBD1 might be the D (6 bases). V lost 6 bases to trimming and J lost 6 bases, with 17 bases between them. Looked up from germline, CDR1 is SGHVS and CDR2 is FQNEAQ. The CDR3 consists of 14 residues. The CDR3 region is CASSYAQGRDGYTF. The CDR3 nucleotides are TGTGCCAGCAGTTATGCCCAGGGGAGGGATGGCTACACCTTC.

This clonotype has only a few counts. The V call is TRBV4-3, the J call TRBJ2-3; no clear D gene. Per germline, CDR1 LGHNA and CDR2 YSLEER. The CDR3 consists of 17 residues. V shed 0 bases and J shed 0 bases, with 13 bases lying between them. CDR3 amino acids: CASSQDRLAWSTDTQYF. The DNA for the CDR3 is TGCGCCAGCAGCCAAGATCGGTTAGCATGGAGCACAGATACGCAGTATTTT.

The chain links TRBV19 to TRBJ2-2; TRBD2 agrees at 7 bases. Trimming cost V 10 bases and J 1 base; bases outside gene matches: 9. Germline V gives CDR1 LNHDA, CDR2 SQIVND (reference sequence). The CDR3 sequence is 15 residues long. CDR3 sequence: CATETSFRNTGELFF. CDR3 sequence (DNA): TGTGCCACCGAGACTAGCTTCAGGAACACCGGGGAGCTGTTTTTT.

In this sample, this clonotype turned up a few times. This chain uses TRBV7-2 with TRBJ2-2, with TRBD1 as a possible D gene (6 bases). There are 14 residues in the CDR3. Trimming left V 6 bases short and J 6 bases short, with 14 bases between. The germline V gene has CDR1 SGHTA and CDR2 FQGNSA. The CDR3 sequence is CASSLQGMAGELFF. The CDR3 DNA sequence: TGTGCCAGCAGTCTCCAGGGGATGGCCGGGGAGCTGTTTTTT.

This clonotype came up a few times. The V gene is TRBV5-1, the J gene TRBJ1-1; 7 bases map to TRBD1. The junction had 8 bases not matched to a gene; V was cut back by 7 bases and J by 2 bases. The germline V gene encodes CDR1 SGHRS and CDR2 YFSETQ. The CDR3 covers 14 residues. CDR3: CASGSGGLNTEAFF. CDR3 coding DNA: TGCGCCAGCGGTTCAGGGGGGTTAAACACTGAAGCTTTCTTT.

This clonotype has more than one count but fewer than ten. The chain couples TRBV7-8 to TRBJ2-1; 12 nucleotides agree with TRBD2. Unmatched junction bases numbered 10, after V lost 5 bases and J lost 2 bases. CDR3 length equals 18 residues. From germline, CDR1 is SGHVS and CDR2 FQNEAQ. CDR3 sequence reads: CASSPPGTSGSTYNEQFF. The CDR3 bases are TGTGCCAGCAGCCCCCCCGGGACTAGCGGGTCCACCTACAATGAGCAGTTCTTC.

A few counts support this clonotype. The rearrangement uses TRBV4-3 and TRBJ1-4, with D uncertain. The germline V and J ends were trimmed by 0 bases and 8 bases, with 13 bases remaining between them. Germline V CDR1 and CDR2: LGHNA, YSLEER. This CDR3 has 15 amino acids. The CDR3 coding sequence is TGCGCCAGCAGCCAAGATCCCCGGGAGGGCGAAAAACTGTTTTTT. Translation: CASSQDPREGEKLFF.

This clonotype was counted only a few times. The J gene is TRBJ2-5, the V gene TRBV5-4, with 9 bases that match TRBD1. Germline loops: CDR1 SGHNT, CDR2 YYREEE (reference sequence). The CDR3 is made up of 13 amino acids. V lost 5 bases to trimming and J lost 4 bases; unmatched junction nucleotides: 3. CDR3 amino acids: CASSTGGSETQYF. DNA for the CDR3: TGTGCCAGCAGTACAGGGGGCTCAGAGACCCAGTACTTC. Drawing the rest from reference TRBV5-4 and TRBJ2-5, the complete variable domain is ETGVTQSPTHLIKTRGQQVTLRCSSQSGHNTVSWYQQALGQGPQFIFQYYREEENGRGNFPPRFSGLQFPNYSSELNVNALELDDSALYLCASSTGGSETQYFGPGTRLLVL.

This clonotype was found a few times. This chain joins TRBV20-1 and TRBJ2-3; D tentatively fits TRBD1 or TRBD2 (7 bases each). Deletions cut 4 bases from V and 5 bases from J, with 16 bases between. The CDR3 extends over 14 amino acids. Per the germline V gene, CDR1 is DFQATT and CDR2 is SNEGSKA (reference sequence). CDR3: CSATSSGGGDTQYF. The CDR3 DNA follows: TGCAGTGCTACATCCTCAGGGGGGGGAGATACGCAGTATTTT.

This clonotype was counted a few times. This chain uses TRBV20-1 with TRBJ2-1; TRBD2 is a possible D gene (6 bases). V was cut by 6 bases and J by 0 bases, with 6 bases left in between. CDR1 is DFQATT, CDR2 SNEGSKA, per germline (reference sequence). The length of the CDR3 is 12 residues. The CDR3 sequence is CSAGGSYNEQFF. The CDR3, as DNA: TGCAGTGCGGGAGGCTCCTACAATGAGCAGTTCTTC.

This clonotype has a handful of counts. This chain links TRBV14 with TRBJ2-2; 9 bases are a match to TRBD1. The ends lost 5 bases at V and 1 base at J; junction bases unmatched: 2. Germline CDR1 SGHDN, CDR2 FVKESK. The length of the CDR3 is 15 residues. Here the CDR3 reads CASSWDRVNTGELFF. DNA of the CDR3: TGTGCCAGCAGCTGGGACAGGGTGAACACCGGGGAGCTGTTTTTT.

This clonotype was counted only a few times. The chain combines TRBV20-1 with TRBJ2-7, with D maybe TRBD1 (6 bases). V lost 6 bases and J lost 3, with 15 bases in between. CDR1 and CDR2 (germline): DFQATT, SNEGSKA (reference sequence). The CDR3 totals 13 residues. The CDR3 loop reads CSAWDTNNYEQYF. The CDR3 coding sequence is TGCAGTGCGTGGGACACCAATAACTACGAGCAGTACTTC.

This clonotype was picked up a small number of times. The chain recombines TRBV7-2 with TRBJ1-1, with a weak D call TRBD1 (5 bases). The CDR3 loop spans 15 amino acids. Trimming removed 1 base from V and 6 bases from J, with 15 bases in between. In germline, CDR1 is SGHTA, CDR2 FQGNSA. DNA of the CDR3: TGTGCCAGCAGCTTAGTGGTCGGGGGGACTGCTGAAGCTTTCTTT. It yields the protein CASSLVVGGTAEAFF.

The V and J genes are TRBV6-1 and TRBJ1-2; TRBD1 matches 12 bases. V gave up 5 bases and J gave up 8 bases; unmatched junction bases: 9. CDR1 MNHNS and CDR2 SASEGT come from the germline V gene. The CDR3 has 15 amino acids. CDR3 sequence: CASSTGTGGSQGYTF. CDR3 DNA sequence: TGTGCCAGCAGTACCGGGACAGGGGGCTCTCAGGGCTACACCTTC.

A few counts support this clonotype. The chain carries TRBV12-3 or TRBV12-4 and TRBJ2-7, with D uncertain. V lost 6 bases and J lost 7, with 19 bases in between. CDR3 size: 14 residues. CDR3 amino acids: CASSRRSSSTEQYF. The CDR3 region has the DNA TGTGCCAGCAGCCGTAGGAGCTCCTCAACTGAGCAGTACTTC.

The sample holds a few counts of this clonotype. The J gene is TRBJ2-1, the V gene TRBV2; 11 bases match TRBD2. The CDR3 loop spans 13 amino acids. Looked up from germline, CDR1 is SNHLY and CDR2 is FYNNEI. The V and J ends lost 0 bases and 16 bases, in that order; junction bases with no gene match: 5. The CDR3 DNA follows: TGTGCCAGCAGTGAAGCTCGAACTAGCGGGAGTTTCTTC. Translating gives CASSEARTSGSFF.